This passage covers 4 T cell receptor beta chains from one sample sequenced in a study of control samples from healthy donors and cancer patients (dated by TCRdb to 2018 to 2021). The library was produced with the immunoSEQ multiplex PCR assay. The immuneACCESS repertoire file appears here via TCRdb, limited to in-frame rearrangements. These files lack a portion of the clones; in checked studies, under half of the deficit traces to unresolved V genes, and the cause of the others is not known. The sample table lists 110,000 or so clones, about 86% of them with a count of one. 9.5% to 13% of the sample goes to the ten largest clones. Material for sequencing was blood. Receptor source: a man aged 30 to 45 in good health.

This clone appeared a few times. The DNA of the CDR3 is TGTGCCAGCAGTTACTCAAGCGGGGGACTGAACACTGAAGCTTTCTTT. Amino acids: CASSYSSGGLNTEAFF. The V gene is TRBV6-2 or TRBV6-3, the J gene TRBJ1-1, with D perhaps TRBD1 (5 bases). Trimming took 0 bases from V and 0 from J, leaving 11 bases between them. Germline CDR1 reads MNHEY; CDR2 reads SVGEGT. The CDR3 runs 16 residues.

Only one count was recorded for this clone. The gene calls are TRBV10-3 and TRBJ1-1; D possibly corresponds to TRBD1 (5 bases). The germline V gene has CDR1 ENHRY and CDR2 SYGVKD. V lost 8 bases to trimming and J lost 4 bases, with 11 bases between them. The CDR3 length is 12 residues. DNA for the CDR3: TGTGCCATCCAGGGCATTGGCACTGAAGCTTTCTTT. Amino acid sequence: CAIQGIGTEAFF.

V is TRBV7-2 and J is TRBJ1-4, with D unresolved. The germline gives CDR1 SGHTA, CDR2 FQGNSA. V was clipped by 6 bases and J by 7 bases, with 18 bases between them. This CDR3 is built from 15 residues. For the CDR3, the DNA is TGTGCCAGCAGTTTCGGGTCGACCTCCGGTGAAAAACTGTTTTTT. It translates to CASSFGSTSGEKLFF.

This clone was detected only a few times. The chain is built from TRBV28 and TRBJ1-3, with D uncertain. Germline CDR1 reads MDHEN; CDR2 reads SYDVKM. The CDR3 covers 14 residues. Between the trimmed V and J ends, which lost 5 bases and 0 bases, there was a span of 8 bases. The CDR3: CASSERSSGNTIYF. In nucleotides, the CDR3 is TGTGCCAGCAGTGAGAGAAGCTCTGGAAACACCATATATTTT.